This is a list of T cell receptor beta chains from one sample in a study of CD8 T cells in ankylosing spondylitis. TCRdb ran MiXCR on the 5' RACE reads and lists one entry per CDR3 protein. The table shows approximately 200,000 distinct CDR3 sequences, with 9.5% to 15% occurring only once. Specimen: blood, either unsorted or a sorted T cell fraction (not recorded which). The receptors stem from a male donor with ankylosing spondylitis or in good health (not recorded which). CDR3s include the opening cysteine and the closing phenylalanine or tryptophan. Each record gives: CDR3 DNA, CDR3 protein, clone size, V gene, D gene, J gene. D genes are given only for firm matches. Clone size appears in some rows only: once, few, many, or a class for an expanded clone.

CDR3 DNA: TGCGCCAGCAGCCAAGATAGATCTTACCCCTTCTACGAGCAGTACTTC
CDR3 protein: CASSQDRSYPFYEQYF
clone size: few
V gene: TRBV4-1
D gene: .
J gene: TRBJ2-7

CDR3 DNA: TGTGCCAGCAGCCAAGATCAGACACCTACTAGCACAGATACGCAGTATTTT
CDR3 protein: CASSQDQTPTSTDTQYF
clone size: few
V gene: TRBV3-1
D gene: .
J gene: TRBJ2-3

CDR3 DNA: TGTGCCAGCAGCAGACCAGGGGGCTGGGCCACTGAAGCTTTCTTT
CDR3 protein: CASSRPGGWATEAFF
clone size: .
V gene: TRBV9
D gene: TRBD1
J gene: TRBJ1-1

CDR3 DNA: TGTGCCAGCAGTTACGAGACGCAAGCTGAAGCTTTCTTT
CDR3 protein: CASSYETQAEAFF
clone size: many
V gene: TRBV6-5
D gene: .
J gene: TRBJ1-1

CDR3 DNA: TGTGCCACCAGCGACATCGGGTGGGAGACCCAGTACTTC
CDR3 protein: CATSDIGWETQYF
clone size: few
V gene: TRBV24-1
D gene: .
J gene: TRBJ2-5

CDR3 DNA: TGTGCCAGCAGTTTACAACTAGCGGGGGCTGATGAGCAGTTCTTC
CDR3 protein: CASSLQLAGADEQFF
clone size: many
V gene: TRBV12-3/TRBV12-4
D gene: TRBD2
J gene: TRBJ2-1

CDR3 DNA: TGTGCCACCAGCAGAGTAGGGGGCCAGGCCTACGAGCAGTACTTC
CDR3 protein: CATSRVGGQAYEQYF
clone size: .
V gene: TRBV15
D gene: TRBD1
J gene: TRBJ2-7

CDR3 DNA: TGTGCCAGCAGCTTGGCCTTGGCAGGGGCCTACAATGAGCAGTTCTTC
CDR3 protein: CASSLALAGAYNEQFF
clone size: .
V gene: TRBV5-6
D gene: .
J gene: TRBJ2-1

CDR3 DNA: TGCGCCAGCAGCTCCCCCCCGGGGACAGGGGAGTACGAGCAGTACTTC
CDR3 protein: CASSSPPGTGEYEQYF
clone size: .
V gene: TRBV5-1
D gene: TRBD1
J gene: TRBJ2-7

CDR3 DNA: TGTGCCAGCAGGGAGGGGGAGAACACCGGGGAGCTGTTTTTT
CDR3 protein: CASREGENTGELFF
clone size: few
V gene: TRBV6-1
D gene: .
J gene: TRBJ2-2

CDR3 DNA: TGTGCCAGCCACAGCAGGGGTAACGAGCAGTACTTC
CDR3 protein: CASHSRGNEQYF
clone size: .
V gene: TRBV2
D gene: .
J gene: TRBJ2-7

CDR3 DNA: TGTGCCAGCAGCCCCTATTCGGGATTCAGCGCAGATACGCAGTATTTT
CDR3 protein: CASSPYSGFSADTQYF
clone size: .
V gene: TRBV9
D gene: .
J gene: TRBJ2-3

CDR3 DNA: TGTGCCAGCAGCTTAGGAGGCGGGAACTACGAGCAGTACTTC
CDR3 protein: CASSLGGGNYEQYF
clone size: few
V gene: TRBV7-6
D gene: .
J gene: TRBJ2-7

CDR3 DNA: TGTGCCAGCAGCTTTGAGGAGAGGGAGCAGTACTTC
CDR3 protein: CASSFEEREQYF
clone size: many
V gene: TRBV12-3/TRBV12-4
D gene: .
J gene: TRBJ2-7

CDR3 DNA: TGTGCCAGCAGTTACGCTACAGCCGGAGGGGAGACCCAGTACTTC
CDR3 protein: CASSYATAGGETQYF
clone size: .
V gene: TRBV6-2/TRBV6-3
D gene: .
J gene: TRBJ2-5

CDR3 DNA: TGCGCCAGCAGCTTGGAAGGACAGGCGGGCGCTGGGGCCAACGTCCTGACTTTC
CDR3 protein: CASSLEGQAGAGANVLTF
clone size: few
V gene: TRBV5-1
D gene: TRBD1
J gene: TRBJ2-6

CDR3 DNA: TGCGCCAGCAGCCAATCTGCGGGAGAGTACAATGAGCAGTTCTTC
CDR3 protein: CASSQSAGEYNEQFF
clone size: .
V gene: TRBV4-1
D gene: TRBD2
J gene: TRBJ2-1

CDR3 DNA: TGTGCCAGCAGTTTTAGGCGGGGACAAGAGACCCAGTACTTC
CDR3 protein: CASSFRRGQETQYF
clone size: few
V gene: TRBV12-3/TRBV12-4
D gene: .
J gene: TRBJ2-5

CDR3 DNA: TGTGCCAGCAGCTTGGGCCCTCAGGGGGGTGAGCAGTTCTTC
CDR3 protein: CASSLGPQGGEQFF
clone size: .
V gene: TRBV5-8
D gene: .
J gene: TRBJ2-1

CDR3 DNA: TGCGCCAGCAGCCAAGAGGCCGGCCTGAACACTGAAGCTTTCTTT
CDR3 protein: CASSQEAGLNTEAFF
clone size: many
V gene: TRBV4-1
D gene: .
J gene: TRBJ1-1

CDR3 DNA: TGTGCCAGCAGCCCAGGACCGTGGGATGAGCAGTTCTTC
CDR3 protein: CASSPGPWDEQFF
clone size: .
V gene: TRBV28
D gene: .
J gene: TRBJ2-1

CDR3 DNA: TGTGCCAGCAGCGCGGACTTCTCCTATAATTCACCCCTCCACTTT
CDR3 protein: CASSADFSYNSPLHF
clone size: .
V gene: TRBV9
D gene: .
J gene: TRBJ1-6

CDR3 DNA: TGTGCCAGCACCGTCCCGTCAGATAGCGGGACTTTCACAGATACGCAGTATTTT
CDR3 protein: CASTVPSDSGTFTDTQYF
clone size: .
V gene: TRBV2
D gene: TRBD2
J gene: TRBJ2-3

CDR3 DNA: TGTGCCAGCAGCCAGTCCTCTAGCAATCAGCCCCAGCATTTT
CDR3 protein: CASSQSSSNQPQHF
clone size: few
V gene: TRBV5-6
D gene: .
J gene: TRBJ1-5

CDR3 DNA: TGTGCCAGCAGCACCCTGACAGGGGATGGGACCGGGGAGCTGTTTTTT
CDR3 protein: CASSTLTGDGTGELFF
clone size: many
V gene: TRBV7-9
D gene: TRBD1
J gene: TRBJ2-2

CDR3 DNA: TGTGCCAGCAGCTTCAGAGGTTCTAATGAAAAACTGTTTTTT
CDR3 protein: CASSFRGSNEKLFF
clone size: many
V gene: TRBV11-3
D gene: .
J gene: TRBJ1-4

CDR3 DNA: TGCGCCAGCAGCCAAGAGGAGGGTAAGAGGGACGGCTTGGGGGAGCAGTACTTC
CDR3 protein: CASSQEEGKRDGLGEQYF
clone size: few
V gene: TRBV4-1
D gene: .
J gene: TRBJ2-7

CDR3 DNA: TGCAGCGTTCTCAACAGGGTCTACGAGCAGTACTTC
CDR3 protein: CSVLNRVYEQYF
clone size: many
V gene: TRBV29-1
D gene: .
J gene: TRBJ2-7

CDR3 DNA: TGTGCCCATCACCCGACTTTTTCTTCCTACAATGAGCAGTTCTTC
CDR3 protein: CAHHPTFSSYNEQFF
clone size: .
V gene: TRBV12-3/TRBV12-4
D gene: .
J gene: TRBJ2-1

CDR3 DNA: TGTGCCAGCGGGGAGGGGAGGACTAGCTACTACAATGAGCAGTTCTTC
CDR3 protein: CASGEGRTSYYNEQFF
clone size: few
V gene: TRBV2
D gene: TRBD2
J gene: TRBJ2-1

CDR3 DNA: TGTGCCAGCAGTAGGACAGGGATAGGGTACCAAGAGACCCAGTACTTC
CDR3 protein: CASSRTGIGYQETQYF
clone size: few
V gene: TRBV27
D gene: TRBD1
J gene: TRBJ2-5

CDR3 DNA: TGTGCCAGCAGTTTCGGGGGAATAGAGACCCAGTACTTC
CDR3 protein: CASSFGGIETQYF
clone size: many
V gene: TRBV12-3/TRBV12-4
D gene: .
J gene: TRBJ2-5

CDR3 DNA: TGTGCCAGCTGGGTGGGCGGGAGTTGGTACGAGCAGTACTTC
CDR3 protein: CASWVGGSWYEQYF
clone size: few
V gene: TRBV6-1
D gene: TRBD2
J gene: TRBJ2-7

CDR3 DNA: TGCGCCAGCAGCCAAGCAGGAGGCCTTGAAGCTTTCTTT
CDR3 protein: CASSQAGGLEAFF
clone size: .
V gene: TRBV4-1
D gene: .
J gene: TRBJ1-1

CDR3 DNA: TGTGCCACCAGCAGAGTCGATAGATTAATGCGGGACAAAAGGGGTACGCAGTATTTT
CDR3 protein: CATSRVDRLMRDKRGTQYF
clone size: few
V gene: TRBV15
D gene: .
J gene: TRBJ2-3

CDR3 DNA: TGTGCCAGTAGTATCCCCTGGGGGGGAGGCACTGAAGCTTTCTTT
CDR3 protein: CASSIPWGGGTEAFF
clone size: few
V gene: TRBV19
D gene: .
J gene: TRBJ1-1

CDR3 DNA: TGCGCCAGCAGTGAATTGGGAGAGGAGCAGTTCTTC
CDR3 protein: CASSELGEEQFF
clone size: .
V gene: TRBV10-1
D gene: .
J gene: TRBJ2-1

CDR3 DNA: TGTGCCAGCAGTTACCTCGGGAGTGGCACAGATACGCAGTATTTT
CDR3 protein: CASSYLGSGTDTQYF
clone size: many
V gene: TRBV6-5
D gene: .
J gene: TRBJ2-3

CDR3 DNA: TGCGCCAGCAGCTTGGAATTTTCGCCCCTTTTGCGGCAGTTCTTC
CDR3 protein: CASSLEFSPLLRQFF
clone size: few
V gene: TRBV5-1
D gene: .
J gene: TRBJ2-1

CDR3 DNA: TGTGCCAGCAGCTTGGGGGGGGGTATCAACACTGAAGCTTTCTTT
CDR3 protein: CASSLGGGINTEAFF
clone size: few
V gene: TRBV7-9
D gene: .
J gene: TRBJ1-1

CDR3 DNA: TGTGCCAGCAGCCAAGAAACCCGGACTGGGGCCTACGAGCAGTACTTC
CDR3 protein: CASSQETRTGAYEQYF
clone size: .
V gene: TRBV3-1
D gene: .
J gene: TRBJ2-7

CDR3 DNA: TGTGCCACCAGCAGAGACCCGACTAGCGGGAGCACAGATACGCAGTATTTT
CDR3 protein: CATSRDPTSGSTDTQYF
clone size: few
V gene: TRBV15
D gene: TRBD2
J gene: TRBJ2-3

CDR3 DNA: TGTGCCAGCAGCTCCAACCGGGACATTAGCAATCAGCCCCAGCATTTT
CDR3 protein: CASSSNRDISNQPQHF
clone size: few
V gene: TRBV7-9
D gene: .
J gene: TRBJ1-5